These T cell receptor beta chains were read from a single sample in a study of T cells expressing NK-cell markers. TCRdb re-called the 5' RACE reads and gives one entry per CDR3 protein, without DNA. The sample has roughly 180,000 distinct CDR3 sequences, and its top ten clones hold roughly 18%. Sequencing used blood T cells: a sorted CD56 or NKG2C T cell subset, CD4+ or CD8+ T cells, or bulk PBMC T cells (not recorded which). All receptors derive from a woman aged 18-69 years in good health. The CDR3 runs from the conserved cysteine through the conserved F or W.

>TRBJ1-3|TRBV11-2
CASSLGINGNTIYF
>TRBJ2-1|TRBV15
CATSRPRGSYNEQFF
>TRBJ2-3|TRBV5-1
CASSRDQTTDTQYF
>TRBJ1-4|TRBV15
CATSRDRQINEKLFF
>TRBJ2-5|TRBV5-5
CASSLDPGRETQYF
>TRBJ2-7|TRBV11-1
CASSLGLAAYEQYF
>TRBJ2-3|TRBV20-1
CSARDTGTGHMTDTQYF
>TRBJ2-1|TRBV14
CASSRPGSISYNEQFF
>TRBJ2-3|TRBV9
CASSVVLAGGLDTQYF
>TRBJ1-5|TRBV5-1
CASSPQPGTANQPQHF
>TRBJ2-3|TRBV7-3
CASSPSKDQFTDTQYF
>TRBJ1-2|TRBV9
CASSKNSGGDFYTF
>TRBJ2-1|TRBV24-1
CATSDPPGTTYNEQFF
>TRBJ2-2|TRBV12-3/TRBV12-4
CASSLASNTGELFF
>TRBJ2-2|TRBV12-3/TRBV12-4
CASSSGQRVSTGELFF
>TRBJ1-3|TRBV7-2
CASSHGGGNTIYF
>TRBJ2-7|TRBV7-6
CASSLGRVNEQYF
>TRBJ2-3|TRBV20-1
CSVPAAGGTDTQYF
>TRBJ2-5|TRBV20-1
CSAHGQGKETQYF
>TRBJ2-7|TRBV9
CASSPRDTSYEQYF